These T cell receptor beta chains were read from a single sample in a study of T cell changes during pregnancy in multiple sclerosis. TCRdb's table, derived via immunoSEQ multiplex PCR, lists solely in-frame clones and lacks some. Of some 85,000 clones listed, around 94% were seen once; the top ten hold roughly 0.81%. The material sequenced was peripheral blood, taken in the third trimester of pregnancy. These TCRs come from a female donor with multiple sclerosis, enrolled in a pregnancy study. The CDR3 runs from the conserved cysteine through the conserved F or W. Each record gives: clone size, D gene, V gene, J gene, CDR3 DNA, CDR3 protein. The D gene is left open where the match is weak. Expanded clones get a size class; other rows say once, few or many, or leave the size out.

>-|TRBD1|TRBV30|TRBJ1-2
TGTGCCTGGATGTCCCCGGGACAGGGTAGAAACTATGGCTACACCTTC
CAWMSPGQGRNYGYTF
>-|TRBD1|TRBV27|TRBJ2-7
TGTGCCAGCAGTATACTACCTGGGACAGGGGACGAGCAGTACTTC
CASSILPGTGDEQYF
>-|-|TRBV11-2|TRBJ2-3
TGTGCCAGCAGCTTAGATAAGAGGAGTGATACGCAGTATTTT
CASSLDKRSDTQYF
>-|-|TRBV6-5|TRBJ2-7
TGTGCCAGCAGTCACCTACAGGCCTACGAGCAGTACTTC
CASSHLQAYEQYF
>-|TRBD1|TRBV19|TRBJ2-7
TGTGCCAGTAGTATAGACAAGGGACAGTGGCTCCACGAGCAGTACTTC
CASSIDKGQWLHEQYF
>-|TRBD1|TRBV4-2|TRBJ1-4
TGTGCCATTGGGGACAGGGGCGTGGGTGCCAATGAAAAACTGTTTTTT
CAIGDRGVGANEKLFF
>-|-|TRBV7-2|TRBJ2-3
TGTGCCAGCAGCTCCCTACGCACAGATACGCAGTATTTT
CASSSLRTDTQYF
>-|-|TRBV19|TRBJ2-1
TGTGCCAGTAGTATTCGGGGAAATGAGCAGTTCTTC
CASSIRGNEQFF
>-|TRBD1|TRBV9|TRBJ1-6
TGTGCCAGCAGCGAACAGGGGGTGCCACCCCTCCACTTT
CASSEQGVPPLHF
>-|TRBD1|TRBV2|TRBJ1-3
TGTGCCAGCAGTGAATCAGGGGGCGGAAACACCATATATTTT
CASSESGGGNTIYF
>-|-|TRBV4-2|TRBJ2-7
TGTGCCAGCAGCCAAGATTTGGCGGTTTCCTACGAGCAGTACTTC
CASSQDLAVSYEQYF
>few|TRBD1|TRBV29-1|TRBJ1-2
TGCAGCGTTGAAGGACGACAGGGTCTTCTTTATGGCTACACCTTC
CSVEGRQGLLYGYTF
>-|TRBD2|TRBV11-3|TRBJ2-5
TGTGCCAGCAGTTCATCTAGCGGCCGGGGAGAGACCCAGTACTTC
CASSSSSGRGETQYF
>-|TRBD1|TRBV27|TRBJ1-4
TGTGCCAGCAGTGCCCGACAGGGGTGGAATGAAAAACTGTTTTTT
CASSARQGWNEKLFF
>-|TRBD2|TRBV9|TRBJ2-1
TGTGCCAGCAGCGAGGAACTAGCGGGTGCCCTCGGCTACAATGAGCAGTTCTTC
CASSEELAGALGYNEQFF
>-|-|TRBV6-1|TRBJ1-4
TGTGCCAGCAGTGGAGGGGAGGAGGGTAATGAAAAACTGTTTTTT
CASSGGEEGNEKLFF
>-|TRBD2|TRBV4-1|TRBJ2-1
TGCGCCAGCAGCCCAGTCCGGACTAGCGGGAGGGCAACCTACAATGAGCAGTTCTTC
CASSPVRTSGRATYNEQFF
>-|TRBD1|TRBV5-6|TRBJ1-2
TGTGCCAGCAGCTTCGGGACAGCGACCACAATCTATGGCTACACCTTC
CASSFGTATTIYGYTF
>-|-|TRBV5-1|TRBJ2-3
TGCGCCAGCGGGCGGCAGGCTAGCTACACAGATACGCAGTATTTT
CASGRQASYTDTQYF
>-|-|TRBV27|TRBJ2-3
TGTGCGGTTGGGTCGCGCGGTACGCAGTATTTT
CAVGSRGTQYF
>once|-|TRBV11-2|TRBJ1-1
TGTGCCAGCAGCTTAGCCACAGGGCCTGGCACTGAAGCTTTCTTT
CASSLATGPGTEAFF
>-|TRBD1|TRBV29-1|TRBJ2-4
TGCAGCGTATTGGGGGGAAGACAGGGGATAGCCAAAAACATTCAGTACTTC
CSVLGGRQGIAKNIQYF
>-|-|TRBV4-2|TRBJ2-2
TGTGCCAGCAGCCAAGATTCGGCCGGGGAGCTGTTTTTT
CASSQDSAGELFF
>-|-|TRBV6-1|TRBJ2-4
TGTGCCAGCAGTGACAAGAAAGGGGGAACCAAAAACATTCAGTACTTC
CASSDKKGGTKNIQYF
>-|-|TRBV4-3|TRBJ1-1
TGCGCCAGCAGCACCACTACGAACACTGAAGCTTTCTTT
CASSTTTNTEAFF
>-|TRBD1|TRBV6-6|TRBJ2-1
TGTGCCAGCAGCCCAGGGACAGATGAGCAGTTCTTC
CASSPGTDEQFF
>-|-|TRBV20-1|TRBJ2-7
TGCAGTGCTAGTGAGCTTTACGAGCAGTACTTC
CSASELYEQYF
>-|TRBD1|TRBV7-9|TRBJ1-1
TGTGCCAGCAGCTCCCCGGGACAGGGGGCCGCTGAAGCTTTCTTT
CASSSPGQGAAEAFF
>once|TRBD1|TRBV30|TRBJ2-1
TGTGCCTGGAGTCCCCGACAGGGGGGGCCCTACAATGAGCAGTTCTTC
CAWSPRQGGPYNEQFF
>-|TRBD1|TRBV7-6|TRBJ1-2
TGTGCCAGCAGTCAGGGACAGAACTATGGCTACACCTTC
CASSQGQNYGYTF
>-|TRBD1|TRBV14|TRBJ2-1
TGTGCCAGCTCGGGGGACAGGGGTTACAATGAGCAGTTCTTC
CASSGDRGYNEQFF
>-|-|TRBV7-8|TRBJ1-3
TGTGCCAGCAGCTTAAGAAGGAGCTCTGGAAACACCATATATTTT
CASSLRRSSGNTIYF
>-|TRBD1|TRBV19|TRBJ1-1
TGTGCCAGTAGTAACCTATACACGGGACAGCAGAACACTGAAGCTTTCTTT
CASSNLYTGQQNTEAFF
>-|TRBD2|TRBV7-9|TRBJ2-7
TGTGCCAGCAGCTATGGACTAGTGACAAATGGCGAGCAGTACTTC
CASSYGLVTNGEQYF
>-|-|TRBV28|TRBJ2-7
TGTGCCAGCAGTTTAGAGGGAGGAGGCGAGCAGTACTTC
CASSLEGGGEQYF
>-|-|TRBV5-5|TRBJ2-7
TGTGCCAGCTCCGGGAGCTCCTACGAGCAGTACTTC
CASSGSSYEQYF
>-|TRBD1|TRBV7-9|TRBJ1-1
TGTGCCAGCAGCCCGGACAGGGGAAGCTTCACTGAAGCTTTCTTT
CASSPDRGSFTEAFF
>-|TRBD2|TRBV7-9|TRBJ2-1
TGTGCCAGCAGCTTACTACTAGCGGCCACGTACAATGAGCAGTTCTTC
CASSLLLAATYNEQFF
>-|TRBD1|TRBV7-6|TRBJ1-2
TGTGCCAGCAGCTTAAGCGCAGGGGGAGGTGGCTACACCTTC
CASSLSAGGGGYTF
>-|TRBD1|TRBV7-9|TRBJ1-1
TGTGCCAGCAGCTCCCCCGGACAGGGGGAATCCCTTTTGGACACTGAAGCTTTCTTT
CASSSPGQGESLLDTEAFF
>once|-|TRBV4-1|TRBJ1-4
TGCGCCAGCAGCCTGGGCGAGGGCAGGTTTAATGAAAAACTGTTTTTT
CASSLGEGRFNEKLFF
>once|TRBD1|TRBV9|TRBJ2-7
TGTGCCAGCAGCGTAGAGGGACAGAACCCTGAAGAGCAGTACTTC
CASSVEGQNPEEQYF
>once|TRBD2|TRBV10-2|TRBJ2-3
TGCGCCAGCAGTGAGTTACTAGCGAGCACAGATACGCAGTATTTT
CASSELLASTDTQYF
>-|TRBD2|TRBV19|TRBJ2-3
TGTGCCAGTAAGGGACGCCGATCTGCTCGCGGGAGCGCAGATACGCAGTATTTT
CASKGRRSARGSADTQYF
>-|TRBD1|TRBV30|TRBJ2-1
TGTGCCTCCCCCGGGGACAGGGTTGGCAATGAGCAGTTCTTC
CASPGDRVGNEQFF
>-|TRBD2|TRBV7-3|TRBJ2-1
TGTGCCAGCAGCCGGGGGACTAGCGAGTTCAATGAGCAGTTCTTC
CASSRGTSEFNEQFF
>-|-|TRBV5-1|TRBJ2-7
TGCGCCAGCAGGGCCTACGGAGCCTACGAGCAGTACTTC
CASRAYGAYEQYF
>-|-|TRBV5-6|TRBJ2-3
TGTGCCAGCAGCTTGGAGGGGATCCCAGATACGCAGTATTTT
CASSLEGIPDTQYF
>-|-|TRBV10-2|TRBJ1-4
TGCGCCAGCAGCCCCAACTGGGGGGGGCACGGAGAAAAACTGTTTTTT
CASSPNWGGHGEKLFF
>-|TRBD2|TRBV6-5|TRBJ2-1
TGTGCCAGCAGTTACGGGGGGGAGGATGAGCAGTTCTTC
CASSYGGEDEQFF
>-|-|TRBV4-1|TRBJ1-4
TGCGCCAGCAGCCAAGGAGGGGGGGAACTGTTTTTT
CASSQGGGELFF
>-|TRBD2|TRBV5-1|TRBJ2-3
TGCGCCAGCAAACTCACTAGCGGACTCAGCACAGATACGCAGTATTTT
CASKLTSGLSTDTQYF
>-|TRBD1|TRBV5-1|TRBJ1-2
TGCGCCAGCAGAATCGATCTCACAGGGGCGGGTGGCTACACCTTC
CASRIDLTGAGGYTF
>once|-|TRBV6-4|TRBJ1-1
TGTGCCAGCAGTGCATGGAGCTTCGGCACTGAAGCTTTCTTT
CASSAWSFGTEAFF
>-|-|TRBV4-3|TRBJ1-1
TGCGCCACCGCGTCCACAGGGAACACTGAAGCTTTCTTT
CATASTGNTEAFF